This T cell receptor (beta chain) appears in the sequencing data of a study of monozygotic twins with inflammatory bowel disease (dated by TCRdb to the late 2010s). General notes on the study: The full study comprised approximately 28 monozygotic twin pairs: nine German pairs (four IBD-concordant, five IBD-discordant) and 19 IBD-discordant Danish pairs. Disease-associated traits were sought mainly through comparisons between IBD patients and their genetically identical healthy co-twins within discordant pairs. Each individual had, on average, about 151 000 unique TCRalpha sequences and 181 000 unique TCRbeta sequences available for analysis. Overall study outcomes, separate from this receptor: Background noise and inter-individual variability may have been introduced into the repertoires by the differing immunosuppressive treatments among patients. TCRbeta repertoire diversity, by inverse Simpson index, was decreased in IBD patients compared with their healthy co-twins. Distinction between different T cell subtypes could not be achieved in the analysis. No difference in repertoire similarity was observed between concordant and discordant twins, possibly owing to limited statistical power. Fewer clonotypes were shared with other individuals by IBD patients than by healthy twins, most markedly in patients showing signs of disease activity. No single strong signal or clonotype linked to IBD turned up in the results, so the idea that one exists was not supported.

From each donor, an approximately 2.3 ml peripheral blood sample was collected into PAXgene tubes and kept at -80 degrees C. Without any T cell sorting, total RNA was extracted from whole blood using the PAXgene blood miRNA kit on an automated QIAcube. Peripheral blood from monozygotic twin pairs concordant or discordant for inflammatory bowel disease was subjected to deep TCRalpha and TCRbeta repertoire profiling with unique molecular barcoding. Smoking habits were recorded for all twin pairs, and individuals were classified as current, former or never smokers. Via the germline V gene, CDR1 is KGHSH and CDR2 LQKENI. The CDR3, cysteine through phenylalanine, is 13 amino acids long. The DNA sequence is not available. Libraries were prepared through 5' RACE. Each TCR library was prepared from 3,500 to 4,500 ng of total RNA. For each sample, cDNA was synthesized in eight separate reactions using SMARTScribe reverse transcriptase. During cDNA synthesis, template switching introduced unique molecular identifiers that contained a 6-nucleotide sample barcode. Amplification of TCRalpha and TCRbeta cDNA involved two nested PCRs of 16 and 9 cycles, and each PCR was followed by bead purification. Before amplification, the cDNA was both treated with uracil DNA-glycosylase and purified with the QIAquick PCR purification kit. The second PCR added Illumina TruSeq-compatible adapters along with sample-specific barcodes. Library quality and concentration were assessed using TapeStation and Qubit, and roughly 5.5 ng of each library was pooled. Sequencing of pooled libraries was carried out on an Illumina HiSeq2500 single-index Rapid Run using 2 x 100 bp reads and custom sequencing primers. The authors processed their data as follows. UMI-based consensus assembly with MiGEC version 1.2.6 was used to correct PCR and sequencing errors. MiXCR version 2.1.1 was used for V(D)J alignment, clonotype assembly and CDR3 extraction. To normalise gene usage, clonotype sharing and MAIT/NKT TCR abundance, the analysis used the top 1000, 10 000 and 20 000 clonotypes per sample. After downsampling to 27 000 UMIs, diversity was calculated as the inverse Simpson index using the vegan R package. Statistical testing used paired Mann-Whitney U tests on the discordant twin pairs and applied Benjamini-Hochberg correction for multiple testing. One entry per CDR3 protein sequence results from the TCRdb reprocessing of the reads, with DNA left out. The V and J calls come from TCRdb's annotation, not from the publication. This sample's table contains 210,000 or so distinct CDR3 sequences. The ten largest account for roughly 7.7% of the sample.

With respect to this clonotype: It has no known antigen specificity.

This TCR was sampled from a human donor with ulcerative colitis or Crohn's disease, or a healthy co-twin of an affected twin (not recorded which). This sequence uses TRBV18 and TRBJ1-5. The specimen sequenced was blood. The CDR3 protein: CASSPQDKLPQHF.